A single sample is the source of the 3 T cell receptor beta chains below, sequenced in a study of cytomegalovirus exposure and HLA in healthy donors. It was with 60 Vbeta and 13 Jbeta primers that the PCR ran. Sequenced by immunoSEQ multiplex PCR; TCRdb stores in-frame clones only, minus some. This table holds 55,000 to 75,000 clones, around 72% found once. The sequenced sample consisted of PBMCs. All receptors come from a woman aged 25 to 39 in good health and CMV-seropositive.

This clone came up once. V usage is TRBV19 and J usage is TRBJ1-2; 10 nucleotides agree with TRBD1. The length of the CDR3 is 15 residues. J was trimmed by 6 bases and V by 4 bases; bases with no gene match: 8. Per germline, CDR1 LNHDA and CDR2 SQIVND (reference sequence). CDR3 coding DNA: TGTGCCAGTAGTAGGGGACGGACAGGGGGTGATGGCTACACCTTC. Translation gives CASSRGRTGGDGYTF. Looking up the rest from reference TRBV19 and TRBJ1-2 gives the full variable domain: DGGITQSPKYLFRKEGQNVTLSCEQNLNHDAMYWYRQDPGQGLRLIYYSQIVNDFQKGDIAEGYSVSREKKESFPLTVTSAQKNPTAFYLCASSRGRTGGDGYTFGSGTRLTVV.

This rearrangement joins TRBV29-1 to TRBJ1-5, with D perhaps TRBD1 (6 bases). In germline, CDR1 is SQVTM, CDR2 ANQGSEA. This CDR3 contains 13 residues. The V gene lost 6 bases and the J gene lost 2 bases, with 11 bases spanning the gap. This chain's CDR3 is CSVGSGGNQPQHF. The DNA of the CDR3 is TGCAGCGTGGGATCAGGGGGCAATCAGCCCCAGCATTTT.

The rearrangement links TRBV7-8 to TRBJ1-4; tentatively, D is TRBD1 (6 bases). Deletions cut 5 bases from V and 8 bases from J, with 18 bases between. The germline gives CDR1 SGHVS, CDR2 FQNEAQ. CDR3 length equals 15 residues. CDR3 sequence reads: CASSRRDTQREKLFF. CDR3 nucleotide sequence: TGTGCCAGCAGCAGACGGGACACGCAGCGGGAAAAACTGTTTTTT.